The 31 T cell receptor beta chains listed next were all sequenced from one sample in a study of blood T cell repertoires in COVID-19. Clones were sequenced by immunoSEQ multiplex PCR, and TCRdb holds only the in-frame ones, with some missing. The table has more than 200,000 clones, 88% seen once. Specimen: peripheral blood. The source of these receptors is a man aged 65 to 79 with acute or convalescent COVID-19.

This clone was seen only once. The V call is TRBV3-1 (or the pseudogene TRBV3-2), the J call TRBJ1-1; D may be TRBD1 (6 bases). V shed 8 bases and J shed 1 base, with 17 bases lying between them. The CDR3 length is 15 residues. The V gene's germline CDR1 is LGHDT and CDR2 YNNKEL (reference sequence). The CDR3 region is CASSLRGSPNTEAFF. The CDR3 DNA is TGTGCCAGCTCCCTCAGGGGTAGCCCGAACACTGAAGCTTTCTTT.

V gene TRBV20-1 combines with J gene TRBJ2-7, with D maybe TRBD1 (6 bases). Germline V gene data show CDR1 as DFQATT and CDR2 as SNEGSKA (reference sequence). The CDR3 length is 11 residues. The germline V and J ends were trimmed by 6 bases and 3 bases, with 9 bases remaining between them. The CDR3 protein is CSAPRGYEQYF. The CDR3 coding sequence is TGCAGTGCACCCAGGGGCTACGAGCAGTACTTC.

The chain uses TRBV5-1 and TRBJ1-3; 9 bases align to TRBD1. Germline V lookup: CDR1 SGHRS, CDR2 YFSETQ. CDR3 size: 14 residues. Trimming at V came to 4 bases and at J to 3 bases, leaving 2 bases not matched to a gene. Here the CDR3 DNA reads TGCGCCAGCAGCCAGGGACAGGGTGGAAACACCATATATTTT. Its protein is CASSQGQGGNTIYF.

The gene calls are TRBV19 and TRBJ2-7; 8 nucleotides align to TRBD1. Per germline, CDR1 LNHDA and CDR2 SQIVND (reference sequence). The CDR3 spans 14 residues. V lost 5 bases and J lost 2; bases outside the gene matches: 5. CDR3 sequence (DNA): TGTGCCAGTAGTCCAGGACAGGGCCCCTACGAGCAGTACTTC. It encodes CASSPGQGPYEQYF.

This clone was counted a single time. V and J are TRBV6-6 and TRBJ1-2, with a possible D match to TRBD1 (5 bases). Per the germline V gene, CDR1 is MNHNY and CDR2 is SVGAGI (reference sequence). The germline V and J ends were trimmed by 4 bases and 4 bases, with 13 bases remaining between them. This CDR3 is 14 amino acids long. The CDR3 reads CASSSHLGGYGYTF. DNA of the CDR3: TGTGCCAGCAGTTCCCATTTGGGGGGCTATGGCTACACCTTC.

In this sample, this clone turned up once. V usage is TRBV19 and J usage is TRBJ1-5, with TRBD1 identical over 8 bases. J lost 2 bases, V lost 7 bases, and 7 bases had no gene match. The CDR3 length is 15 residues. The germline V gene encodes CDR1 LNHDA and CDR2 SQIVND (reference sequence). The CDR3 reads CASTIQGVGNQPQHF. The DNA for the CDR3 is TGTGCCAGTACCATACAGGGGGTGGGCAATCAGCCCCAGCATTTT.

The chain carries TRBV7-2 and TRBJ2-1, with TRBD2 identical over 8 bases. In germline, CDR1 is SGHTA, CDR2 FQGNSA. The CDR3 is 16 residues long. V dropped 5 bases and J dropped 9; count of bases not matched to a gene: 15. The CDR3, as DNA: TGTGCCAGCAGCCCCCCGGGGACTAGAGGGATCGGTGAGCAGTTCTTC. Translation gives CASSPPGTRGIGEQFF.

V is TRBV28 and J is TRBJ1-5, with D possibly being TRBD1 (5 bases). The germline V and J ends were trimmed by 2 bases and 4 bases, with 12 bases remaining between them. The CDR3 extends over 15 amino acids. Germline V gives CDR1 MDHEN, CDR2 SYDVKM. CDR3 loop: CASSLISGRNQPQHF. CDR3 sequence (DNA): TGTGCCAGCAGTTTAATATCAGGGCGTAATCAGCCCCAGCATTTT.

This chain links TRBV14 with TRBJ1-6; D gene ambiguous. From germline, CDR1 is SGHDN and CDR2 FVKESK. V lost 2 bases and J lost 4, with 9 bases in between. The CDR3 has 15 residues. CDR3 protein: CASSQSSAYNSPLHF. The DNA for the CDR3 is TGTGCCAGCAGCCAAAGTTCAGCGTATAATTCACCCCTCCACTTT.

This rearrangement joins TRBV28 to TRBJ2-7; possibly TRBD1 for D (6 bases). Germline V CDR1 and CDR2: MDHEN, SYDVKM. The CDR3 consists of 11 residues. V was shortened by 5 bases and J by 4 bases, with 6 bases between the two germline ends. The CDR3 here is CASSRGYEQYF. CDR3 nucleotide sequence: TGTGCCAGCAGTAGGGGGTACGAGCAGTACTTC.

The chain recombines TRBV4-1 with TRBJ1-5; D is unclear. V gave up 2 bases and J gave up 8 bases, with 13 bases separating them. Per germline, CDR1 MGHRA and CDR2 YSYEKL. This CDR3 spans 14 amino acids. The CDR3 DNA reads TGCGCCAGCAGCCAACAAGTCACCGGGGAGCCCCAGCATTTT. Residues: CASSQQVTGEPQHF.

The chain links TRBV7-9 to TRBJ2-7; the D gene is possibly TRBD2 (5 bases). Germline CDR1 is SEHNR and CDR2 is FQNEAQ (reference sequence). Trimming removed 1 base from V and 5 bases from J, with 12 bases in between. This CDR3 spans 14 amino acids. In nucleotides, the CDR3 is TGTGCCAGCAGCTTAGTCACTAGTTTCCACGAGCAGTACTTC. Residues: CASSLVTSFHEQYF.

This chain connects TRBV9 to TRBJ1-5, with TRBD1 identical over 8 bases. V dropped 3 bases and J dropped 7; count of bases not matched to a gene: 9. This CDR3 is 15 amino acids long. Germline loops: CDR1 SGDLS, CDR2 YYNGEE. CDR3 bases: TGTGCCAGCAGCGCTATTGGACAGGGCGGGCAGCCCCAGCATTTT. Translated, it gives CASSAIGQGGQPQHF. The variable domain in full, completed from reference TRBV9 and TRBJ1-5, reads DSGVTQTPKHLITATGQRVTLRCSPRSGDLSVYWYQQSLDQGLQFLIQYYNGEERAKGNILERFSAQQFPDLHSELNLSSLELGDSALYFCASSAIGQGGQPQHFGDGTRLSIL.

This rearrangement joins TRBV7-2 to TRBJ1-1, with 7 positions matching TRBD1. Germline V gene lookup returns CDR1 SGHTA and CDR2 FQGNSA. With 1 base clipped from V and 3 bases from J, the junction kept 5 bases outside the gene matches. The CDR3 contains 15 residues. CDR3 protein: CASSLEATGYTEAFF. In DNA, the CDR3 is TGTGCCAGCAGCTTAGAGGCGACAGGGTACACTGAAGCTTTCTTT.

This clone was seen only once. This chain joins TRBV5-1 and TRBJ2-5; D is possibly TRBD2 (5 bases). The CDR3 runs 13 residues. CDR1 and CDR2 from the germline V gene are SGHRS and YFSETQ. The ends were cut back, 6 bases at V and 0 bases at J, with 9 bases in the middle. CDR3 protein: CASKEVYQETQYF. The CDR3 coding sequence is TGCGCCAGCAAGGAGGTTTACCAAGAGACCCAGTACTTC.

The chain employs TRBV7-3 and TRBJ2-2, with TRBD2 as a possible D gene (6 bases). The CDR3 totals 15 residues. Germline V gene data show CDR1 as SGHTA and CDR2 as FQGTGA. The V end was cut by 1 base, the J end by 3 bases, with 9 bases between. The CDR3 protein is CASSLIGGDTGELFF. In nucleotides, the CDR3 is TGTGCCAGCAGCTTAATTGGCGGGGACACCGGGGAGCTGTTTTTT.

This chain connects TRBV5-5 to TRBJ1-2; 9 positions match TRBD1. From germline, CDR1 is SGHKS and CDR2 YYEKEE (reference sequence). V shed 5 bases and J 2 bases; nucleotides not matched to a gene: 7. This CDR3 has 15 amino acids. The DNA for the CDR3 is TGTGCCAGCAGGACACAGGGGGCGGCAAACTATGGCTACACCTTC. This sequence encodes CASRTQGAANYGYTF.

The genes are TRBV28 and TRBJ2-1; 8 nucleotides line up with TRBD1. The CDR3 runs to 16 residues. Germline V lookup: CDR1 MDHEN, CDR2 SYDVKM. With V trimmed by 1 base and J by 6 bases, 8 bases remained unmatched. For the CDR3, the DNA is TGTGCCAGCAGTTTATACGGACAGGGTGGCGGCAATGAGCAGTTCTTC. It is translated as CASSLYGQGGGNEQFF.

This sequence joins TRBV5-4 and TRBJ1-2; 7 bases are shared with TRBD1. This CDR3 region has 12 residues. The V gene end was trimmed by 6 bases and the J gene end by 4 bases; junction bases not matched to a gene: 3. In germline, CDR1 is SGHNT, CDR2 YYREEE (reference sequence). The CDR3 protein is CASTDRAYGYTF. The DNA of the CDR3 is TGTGCCAGCACCGACAGGGCCTATGGCTACACCTTC.

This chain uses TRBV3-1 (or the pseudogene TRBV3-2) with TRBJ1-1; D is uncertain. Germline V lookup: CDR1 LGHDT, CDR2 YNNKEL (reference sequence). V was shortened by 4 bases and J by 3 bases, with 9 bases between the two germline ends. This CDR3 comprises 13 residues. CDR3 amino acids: CASSRETDTEAFF. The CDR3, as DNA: TGTGCCAGCAGCCGTGAGACTGACACTGAAGCTTTCTTT.

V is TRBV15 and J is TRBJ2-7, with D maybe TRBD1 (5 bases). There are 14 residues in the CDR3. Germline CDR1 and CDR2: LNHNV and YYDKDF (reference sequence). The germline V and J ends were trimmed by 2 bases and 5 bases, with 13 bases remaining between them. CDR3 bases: TGTGCCACCAGCAGAAGTCAGGGTTACCACGAGCAGTACTTC. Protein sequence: CATSRSQGYHEQYF.

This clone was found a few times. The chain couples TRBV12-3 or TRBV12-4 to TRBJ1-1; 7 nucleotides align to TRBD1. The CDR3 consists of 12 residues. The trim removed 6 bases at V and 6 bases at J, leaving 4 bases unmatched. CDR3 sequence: CASREGQAEAFF. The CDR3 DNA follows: TGTGCCAGCAGAGAAGGACAGGCTGAAGCTTTCTTT.

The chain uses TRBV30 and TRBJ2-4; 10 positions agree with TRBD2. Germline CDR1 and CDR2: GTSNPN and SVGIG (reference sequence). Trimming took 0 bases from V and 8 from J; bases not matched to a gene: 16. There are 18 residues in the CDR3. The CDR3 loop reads CAWSVDGAAGLARDIQYF. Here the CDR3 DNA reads TGTGCCTGGAGTGTAGACGGGGCGGCGGGACTAGCGAGGGACATTCAGTACTTC.

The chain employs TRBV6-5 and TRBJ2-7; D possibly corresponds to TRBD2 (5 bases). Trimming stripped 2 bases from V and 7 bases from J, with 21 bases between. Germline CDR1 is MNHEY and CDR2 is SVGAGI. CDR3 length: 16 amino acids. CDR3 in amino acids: CASSYMGMGSLGEQYF. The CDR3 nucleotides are TGTGCCAGCAGTTACATGGGGATGGGGAGTTTGGGGGAGCAGTACTTC.

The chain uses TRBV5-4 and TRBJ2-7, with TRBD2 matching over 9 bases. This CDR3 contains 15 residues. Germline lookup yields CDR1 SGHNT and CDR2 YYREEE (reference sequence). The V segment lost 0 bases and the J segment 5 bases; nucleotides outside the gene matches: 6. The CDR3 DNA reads TGTGCCAGCAGCTTGGGGCTAGCGGGATGGGACGAGCAGTACTTC. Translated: CASSLGLAGWDEQYF.

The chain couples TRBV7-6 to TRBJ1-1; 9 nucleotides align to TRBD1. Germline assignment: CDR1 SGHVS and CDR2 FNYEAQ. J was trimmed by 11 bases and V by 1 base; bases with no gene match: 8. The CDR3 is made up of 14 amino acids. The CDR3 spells CASSLEDRGSAAFF. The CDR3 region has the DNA TGTGCCAGCAGCTTAGAGGACAGGGGATCTGCGGCTTTCTTT.

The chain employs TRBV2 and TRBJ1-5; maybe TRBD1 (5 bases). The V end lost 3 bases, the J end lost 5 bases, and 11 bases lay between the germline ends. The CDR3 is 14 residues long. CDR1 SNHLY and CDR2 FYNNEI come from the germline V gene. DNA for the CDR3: TGTGCCAGCAGTGACGCCAGGGCGGATCAGCCCCAGCATTTT. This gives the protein CASSDARADQPQHF.

Here the CDR3 reads CASSPRTSGNTGELFF. DNA of the CDR3: TGTGCCAGCAGCCCTCGGACTAGCGGGAACACCGGGGAGCTGTTTTTT. V and J are TRBV7-2 and TRBJ2-2; 10 nucleotides match TRBD2. This CDR3 spans 16 amino acids. CDR1 and CDR2 (germline): SGHTA, FQGNSA. The V and J ends lost 5 bases and 1 base, in that order; junction bases with no gene match: 4.

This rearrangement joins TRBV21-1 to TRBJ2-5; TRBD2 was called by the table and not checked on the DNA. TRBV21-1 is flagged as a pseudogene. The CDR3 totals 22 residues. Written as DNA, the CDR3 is TGTGCCAGCAGCACCTCTTCTATGGGGGGACTAGCGGGAGACTCCCGAAGGGGGACCCAGTACTTC. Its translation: CASSTSSMGGLAGDSRRGTQYF.

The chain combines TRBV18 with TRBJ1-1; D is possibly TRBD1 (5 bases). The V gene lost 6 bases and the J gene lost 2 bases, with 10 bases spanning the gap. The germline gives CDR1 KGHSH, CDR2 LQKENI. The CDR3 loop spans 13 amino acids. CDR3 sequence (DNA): TGTGCCAGCTCGGGTCAGGGTAACACTGAAGCTTTCTTT. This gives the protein CASSGQGNTEAFF.

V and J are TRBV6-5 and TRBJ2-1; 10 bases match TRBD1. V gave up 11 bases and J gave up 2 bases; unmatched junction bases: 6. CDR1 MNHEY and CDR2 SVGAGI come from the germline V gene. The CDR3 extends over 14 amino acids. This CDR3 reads CAGETGGPYNEQFF. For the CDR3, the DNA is TGTGCCGGCGAGACAGGGGGCCCCTACAATGAGCAGTTCTTC.